A few counts support the clone carrying this T cell receptor (beta chain). TCRdb reprocessed the 5' RACE reads with MiXCR, giving one entry per CDR3 protein. The sample has a few hundred thousand distinct CDR3 sequences; roughly 6.2% are singletons. The source of the sample is a study of T cells after yellow fever vaccination. The germline gives CDR1 DFQATT, CDR2 SNEGSKA (reference sequence). With 2 bases clipped from V and 2 bases from J, the junction kept 7 bases outside the gene matches. The CDR3 sequence is 16 residues long. The chain has TRBV20-1 and TRBJ2-3; 10 positions match TRBD2. The sequenced sample was PBMCs, obtained 5 days after the yellow fever booster vaccination. The receptor was isolated from a man aged 30 to 45 who received the YFV17D yellow fever vaccine. The CDR3, as DNA: TGCAGTGCTAGACCCCTAGCGGGAGCATTCACAGATACGCAGTATTTT. Encoded protein: CSARPLAGAFTDTQYF.